This T cell receptor (beta chain) was recorded in a study of cytomegalovirus exposure and HLA in healthy donors. Overall study results and limits: An ancestry cluster, one associated with Asian ancestry, reportedly showed fewer N-insertions than the approximately 670-donor mean in a later analysis. A highly shared variant cluster was judged a likely technical artifact. In a later analysis, TCR beta V- and J-gene trimming was associated with a missense DCLRE1C variant.

Trimming cost V 2 bases and J 4 bases; bases outside gene matches: 12. In germline, CDR1 is SQVTM, CDR2 ANQGSEA. The CDR3 extends over 17 amino acids. For this clone: Its antigen is currently unknown.

In the PCR, 60 Vbeta and 13 Jbeta primers were used. The method was immunoSEQ multiplex PCR; TCRdb's version includes in-frame clones alone and lacks a portion of them. The sample shows roughly 58,000 clones, roughly four fifths of them seen only once. This sequence originates from a human donor in good health. Sequencing input: PBMCs. The J gene is TRBJ2-2, the V gene TRBV29-1; 8 nucleotides line up with TRBD2. This CDR3 reads CSVEPAGRGSATGELFF. The CDR3 bases are TGCAGCGTTGAACCCGCCGGGAGGGGTAGTGCCACCGGGGAGCTGTTTTTT.